Listed below are T cell receptor beta chains from one sample, sequenced in a study of blood T cell repertoires in COVID-19. Method: immunoSEQ multiplex PCR; TCRdb's copy keeps in-frame clones and lacks some. The sample has 200,000 to 250,000 clones; roughly 88% are singletons. The sequenced sample was peripheral blood. These receptor sequences come from an elderly woman with COVID-19, enrolled during active disease. CDR3s include the opening cysteine and the closing phenylalanine or tryptophan. The D gene is left open where the match is weak. The size field is filled for only some rows; it gives once, few, many or a size class.

D gene: -; clone size: -; V gene: TRBV15; J gene: TRBJ2-3; CDR3 protein: CATRTGGGRDTQYF; CDR3 DNA: TGTGCCACCAGGACTGGGGGGGGCCGAGATACGCAGTATTTT
D gene: -; clone size: once; V gene: TRBV28; J gene: TRBJ1-1; CDR3 protein: CASSLLRAKGTEAFF; CDR3 DNA: TGTGCCAGCAGTTTATTGCGGGCGAAGGGCACTGAAGCTTTCTTT
D gene: -; clone size: -; V gene: TRBV18; J gene: TRBJ2-3; CDR3 protein: CASSPLSDTQYF; CDR3 DNA: TGTGCCAGCTCACCCCTTTCAGATACGCAGTATTTT
D gene: -; clone size: -; V gene: TRBV24-1; J gene: TRBJ1-1; CDR3 protein: CATSDPFGEAFF; CDR3 DNA: TGTGCCACCAGTGATCCCTTCGGTGAAGCTTTCTTT
D gene: TRBD2; clone size: -; V gene: TRBV7-3; J gene: TRBJ2-5; CDR3 protein: CASSFSGGQETQYF; CDR3 DNA: TGTGCCAGCAGCTTTAGCGGGGGCCAAGAGACCCAGTACTTC
D gene: TRBD1; clone size: -; V gene: TRBV11-3; J gene: TRBJ2-1; CDR3 protein: CASSFKIGTEYNEQFF; CDR3 DNA: TGTGCCAGCAGCTTTAAGATCGGGACAGAATACAATGAGCAGTTCTTC
D gene: TRBD2; clone size: -; V gene: TRBV5-1; J gene: TRBJ2-1; CDR3 protein: CASSSPQGTSGNEQFF; CDR3 DNA: TGCGCCAGCAGCTCCCCCCAGGGGACTAGCGGCAATGAGCAGTTCTTC
D gene: -; clone size: few; V gene: TRBV24-1; J gene: TRBJ1-1; CDR3 protein: CATSGHRSGVNTEAFF; CDR3 DNA: TGTGCCACCAGTGGCCACAGGTCAGGGGTGAACACTGAAGCTTTCTTT
D gene: -; clone size: once; V gene: TRBV21-1; J gene: TRBJ1-1; CDR3 protein: CASSKRRQNTEAFF; CDR3 DNA: TGTGCCAGCAGCAAAAGGCGACAGAACACTGAAGCTTTCTTT
D gene: -; clone size: -; V gene: TRBV6-5; J gene: TRBJ1-1; CDR3 protein: CASSYGNRGRTEAFF; CDR3 DNA: TGTGCCAGCAGTTACGGGAACCGAGGGAGGACTGAAGCTTTCTTT
D gene: -; clone size: -; V gene: TRBV24-1; J gene: TRBJ1-5; CDR3 protein: CATSEARGDNQPQHF; CDR3 DNA: TGTGCCACCAGTGAGGCCAGGGGTGACAATCAGCCCCAGCATTTT
D gene: -; clone size: -; V gene: TRBV7-2; J gene: TRBJ1-2; CDR3 protein: CASSLEAGDIYGYTF; CDR3 DNA: TGTGCCAGCAGCTTAGAGGCAGGCGATATCTATGGCTACACCTTC
D gene: TRBD1; clone size: -; V gene: TRBV18; J gene: TRBJ1-1; CDR3 protein: CASSARQGDTEAFF; CDR3 DNA: TGTGCCAGCTCAGCACGACAGGGCGACACTGAAGCTTTCTTT
D gene: -; clone size: -; V gene: TRBV7-8; J gene: TRBJ2-2; CDR3 protein: CASSLGLQGTGELFF; CDR3 DNA: TGTGCCAGCAGCTTAGGCTTACAGGGAACCGGGGAGCTGTTTTTT
D gene: TRBD1; clone size: -; V gene: TRBV19; J gene: TRBJ1-1; CDR3 protein: CASSIGTGNTEAFF; CDR3 DNA: TGTGCCAGTAGTATTGGGACAGGGAACACTGAAGCTTTCTTT
D gene: TRBD1; clone size: -; V gene: TRBV28; J gene: TRBJ1-2; CDR3 protein: CASSSQGTGTYGYTF; CDR3 DNA: TGTGCCAGCAGTTCCCAGGGGACAGGGACTTATGGCTACACCTTC
D gene: -; clone size: -; V gene: TRBV14; J gene: TRBJ2-3; CDR3 protein: CASSQTLGGTQYF; CDR3 DNA: TGTGCCAGCAGCCAGACCCTGGGAGGTACGCAGTATTTT
D gene: -; clone size: -; V gene: TRBV11-1; J gene: TRBJ1-2; CDR3 protein: CASSKDSYGYTF; CDR3 DNA: TGTGCCAGCAGCAAGGACAGCTATGGCTACACCTTC
D gene: -; clone size: -; V gene: TRBV19; J gene: TRBJ2-3; CDR3 protein: CASSSGLKDTQYF; CDR3 DNA: TGTGCCAGTAGTTCCGGACTGAAAGATACGCAGTATTTT
D gene: -; clone size: -; V gene: TRBV10-3; J gene: TRBJ1-5; CDR3 protein: CAIRDQGNNQPQHF; CDR3 DNA: TGTGCCATCAGGGATCAGGGGAACAATCAGCCCCAGCATTTT